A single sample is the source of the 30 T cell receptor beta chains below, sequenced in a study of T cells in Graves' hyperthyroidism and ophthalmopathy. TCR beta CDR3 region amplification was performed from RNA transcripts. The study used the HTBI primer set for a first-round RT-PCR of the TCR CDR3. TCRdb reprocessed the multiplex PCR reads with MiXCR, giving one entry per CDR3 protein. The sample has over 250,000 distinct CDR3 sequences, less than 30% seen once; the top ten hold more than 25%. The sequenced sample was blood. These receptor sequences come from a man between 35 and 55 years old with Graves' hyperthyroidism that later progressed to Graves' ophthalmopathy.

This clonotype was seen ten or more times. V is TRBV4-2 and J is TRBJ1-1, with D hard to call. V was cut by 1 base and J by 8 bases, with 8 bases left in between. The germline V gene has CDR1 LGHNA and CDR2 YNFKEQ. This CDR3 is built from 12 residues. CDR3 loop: CASSQVGTEAFF. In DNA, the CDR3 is TGTGCCAGCAGCCAAGTCGGAACCGAAGCTTTCTTT.

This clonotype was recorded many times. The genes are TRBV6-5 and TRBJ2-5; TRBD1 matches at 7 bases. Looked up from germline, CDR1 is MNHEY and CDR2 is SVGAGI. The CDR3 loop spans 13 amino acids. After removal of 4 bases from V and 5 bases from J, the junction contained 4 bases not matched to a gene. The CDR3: CASSSTGLETQYF. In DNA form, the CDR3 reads TGTGCCAGCAGTTCGACAGGGCTCGAGACCCAGTACTTC.

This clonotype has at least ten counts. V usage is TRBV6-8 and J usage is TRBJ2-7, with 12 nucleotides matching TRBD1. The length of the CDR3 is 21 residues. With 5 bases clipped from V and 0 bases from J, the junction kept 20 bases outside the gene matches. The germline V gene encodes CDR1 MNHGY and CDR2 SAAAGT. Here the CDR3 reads CASSSGTGGATSGASSYEQYF. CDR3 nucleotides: TGTGCCAGCAGTAGCGGGACAGGGGGCGCAACTAGCGGGGCCAGCTCCTACGAGCAGTACTTC.

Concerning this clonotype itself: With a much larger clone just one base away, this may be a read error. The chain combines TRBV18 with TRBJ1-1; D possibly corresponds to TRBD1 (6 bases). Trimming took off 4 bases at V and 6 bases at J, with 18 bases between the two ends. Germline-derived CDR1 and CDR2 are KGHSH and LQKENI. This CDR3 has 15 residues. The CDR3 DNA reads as TGTGCCAGCTCACTCCTGGGACGGGGGCTGGCTGAAGCTTTCTTT. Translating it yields CASSLLGRGLAEAFF.

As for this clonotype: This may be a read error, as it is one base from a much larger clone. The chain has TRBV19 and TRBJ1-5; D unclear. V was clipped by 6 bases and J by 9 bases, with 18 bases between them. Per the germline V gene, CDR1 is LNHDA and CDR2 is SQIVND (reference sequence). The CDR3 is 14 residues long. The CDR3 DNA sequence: TGTGCCAGTAGGGGCCCGGGCCCAGCCGTGCCCCAGCATTTT. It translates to CASRGPGPAVPQHF.

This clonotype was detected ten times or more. CDR3 region: CASRTRGQAYEQYF. The DNA of the CDR3 is TGTGCCAGCAGAACCCGGGGGCAGGCCTACGAGCAGTACTTC. The V call is TRBV28, the J call TRBJ2-7; D tentatively fits TRBD1 or TRBD2 (6 bases each). The V end lost 6 bases, the J end lost 2 bases, and 14 bases lay between the germline ends. The V gene's germline CDR1 is MDHEN and CDR2 SYDVKM. This CDR3 has 14 amino acids.

CDR3 protein: CSATGGAGQETQYF. CDR3 DNA: TGCAGCGCCACGGGGGGAGCGGGGCAAGAGACCCAGTACTTC. The J gene is TRBJ2-5, the V gene TRBV29-1; TRBD2 agrees at 7 bases. The V and J ends lost 7 bases and 2 bases, in that order; junction bases with no gene match: 10. The germline V gene encodes CDR1 SQVTM and CDR2 ANQGSEA. The CDR3 runs to 14 residues.

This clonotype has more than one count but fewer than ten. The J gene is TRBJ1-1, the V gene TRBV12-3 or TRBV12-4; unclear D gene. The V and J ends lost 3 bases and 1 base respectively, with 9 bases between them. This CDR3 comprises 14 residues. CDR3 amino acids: CASSLGNANTEAFF. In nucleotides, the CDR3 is TGTGCCAGCAGTTTGGGAAATGCGAACACTGAAGCTTTCTTT.

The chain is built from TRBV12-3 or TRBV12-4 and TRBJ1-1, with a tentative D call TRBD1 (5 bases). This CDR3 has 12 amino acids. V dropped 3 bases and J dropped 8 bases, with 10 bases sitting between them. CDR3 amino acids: CASSFTGLEAFF. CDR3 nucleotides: TGTGCCAGCAGTTTTACAGGTTTGGAAGCTTTCTTT.

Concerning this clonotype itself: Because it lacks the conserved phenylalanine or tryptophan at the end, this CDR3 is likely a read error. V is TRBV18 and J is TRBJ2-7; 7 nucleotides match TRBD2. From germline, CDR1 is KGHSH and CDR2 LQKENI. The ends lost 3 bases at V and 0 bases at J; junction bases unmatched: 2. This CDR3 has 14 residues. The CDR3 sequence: CASSPSSGSYEQYL. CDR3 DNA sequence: TGTGCCAGCTCACCCTCTAGCGGCTCCTACGAGCAGTACCTC.

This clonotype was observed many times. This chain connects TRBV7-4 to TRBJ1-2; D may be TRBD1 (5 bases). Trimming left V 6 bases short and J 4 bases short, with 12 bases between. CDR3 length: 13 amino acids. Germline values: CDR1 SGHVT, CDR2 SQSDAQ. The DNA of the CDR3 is TGTGCCAGCAGACTCCTCGGGACCTATGGCTACACCTTC. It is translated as CASRLLGTYGYTF.

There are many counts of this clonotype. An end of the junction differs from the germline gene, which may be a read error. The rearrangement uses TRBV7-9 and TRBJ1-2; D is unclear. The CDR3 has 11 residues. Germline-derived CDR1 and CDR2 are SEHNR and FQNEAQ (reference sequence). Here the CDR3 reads CASSVAYGYTF. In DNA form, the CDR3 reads TGTGCCAGCAGCGTAGCATATGGCTACACCTTC. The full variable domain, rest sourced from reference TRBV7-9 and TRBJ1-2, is DTGVSQNPRHKITKRGQNVTFRCDPISEHNRLYWYRQTLGQGPEFLTYFQNEAQLEKSRLLSDRFSAERPKGSFSTLEIQRTEQGDSAMYLCASSVAYGYTFGSGTRLTVV.

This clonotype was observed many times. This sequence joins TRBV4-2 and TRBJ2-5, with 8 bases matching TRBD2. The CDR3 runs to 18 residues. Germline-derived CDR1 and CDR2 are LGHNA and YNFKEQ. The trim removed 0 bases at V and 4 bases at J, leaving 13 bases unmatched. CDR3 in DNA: TGTGCCAGCAGCCAAGATCTTTTAGGCGGGAGGCAGGCAGAGACCCAGTACTTC. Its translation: CASSQDLLGGRQAETQYF.

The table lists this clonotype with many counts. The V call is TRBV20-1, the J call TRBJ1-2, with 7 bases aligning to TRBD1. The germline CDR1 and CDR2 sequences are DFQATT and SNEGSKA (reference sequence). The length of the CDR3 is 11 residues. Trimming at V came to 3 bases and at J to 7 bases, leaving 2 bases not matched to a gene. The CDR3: CSARGTVGYTF. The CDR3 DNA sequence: TGCAGTGCTAGGGGGACAGTTGGCTACACCTTC.

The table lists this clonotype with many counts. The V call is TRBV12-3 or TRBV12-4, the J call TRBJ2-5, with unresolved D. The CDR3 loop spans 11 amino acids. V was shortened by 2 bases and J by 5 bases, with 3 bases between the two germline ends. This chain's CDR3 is CASSLRETQYF. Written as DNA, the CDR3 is TGTGCCAGCAGTTTAAGGGAGACCCAGTACTTC.

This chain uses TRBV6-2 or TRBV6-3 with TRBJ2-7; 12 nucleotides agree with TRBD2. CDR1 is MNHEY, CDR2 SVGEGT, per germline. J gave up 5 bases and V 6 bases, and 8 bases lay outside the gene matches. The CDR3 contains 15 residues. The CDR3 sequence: CASRRLAGAPDEQYF. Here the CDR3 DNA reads TGTGCCAGCAGACGACTAGCGGGAGCTCCGGACGAGCAGTACTTC.

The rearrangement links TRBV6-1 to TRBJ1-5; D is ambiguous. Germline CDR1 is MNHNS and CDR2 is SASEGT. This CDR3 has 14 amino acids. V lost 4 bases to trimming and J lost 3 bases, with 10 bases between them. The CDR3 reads CASSAFRINQPQHF. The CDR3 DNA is TGTGCCAGCAGTGCTTTTCGGATCAATCAGCCCCAGCATTTT.

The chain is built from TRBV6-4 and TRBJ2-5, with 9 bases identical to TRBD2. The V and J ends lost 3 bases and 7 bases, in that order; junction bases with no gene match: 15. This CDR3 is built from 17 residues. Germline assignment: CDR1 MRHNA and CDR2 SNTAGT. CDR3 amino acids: CASSESLWREGPGTQYF. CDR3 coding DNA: TGTGCCAGCAGTGAATCGCTCTGGCGGGAGGGCCCGGGGACCCAGTACTTC.

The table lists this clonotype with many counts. Here the CDR3 DNA reads TGTGCCAGCGGGACGGTAGCTTACAACGAGCAGTACTTC. Protein product: CASGTVAYNEQYF. The chain is built from TRBV6-1 and TRBJ2-7; D possibly matches TRBD1 or TRBD2 (5 bases each). The V and J ends lost 8 bases and 5 bases respectively, with 16 bases between them. Germline CDR1 and CDR2: MNHNS and SASEGT. This CDR3 has 13 amino acids.

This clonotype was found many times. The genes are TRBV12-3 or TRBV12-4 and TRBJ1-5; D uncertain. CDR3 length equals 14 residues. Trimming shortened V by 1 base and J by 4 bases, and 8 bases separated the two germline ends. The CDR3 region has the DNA TGTGCCAGCAGTTTAGTTCTGGGGAATCAGCCCCAGCATTTT. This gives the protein CASSLVLGNQPQHF.

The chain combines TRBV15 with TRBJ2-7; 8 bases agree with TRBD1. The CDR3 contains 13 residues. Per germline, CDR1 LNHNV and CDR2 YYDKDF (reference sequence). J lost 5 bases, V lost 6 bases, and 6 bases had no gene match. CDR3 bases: TGTGCCACCAGTCCCGACAGGGGCGACGAGCAGTACTTC. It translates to CATSPDRGDEQYF.

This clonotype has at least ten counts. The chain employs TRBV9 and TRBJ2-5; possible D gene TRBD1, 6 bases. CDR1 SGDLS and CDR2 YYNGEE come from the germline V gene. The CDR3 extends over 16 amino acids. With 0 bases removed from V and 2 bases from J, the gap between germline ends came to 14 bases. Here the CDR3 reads CASSVAGGRYQETQYF. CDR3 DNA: TGTGCCAGCAGCGTAGCTGGGGGCCGGTATCAAGAGACCCAGTACTTC.

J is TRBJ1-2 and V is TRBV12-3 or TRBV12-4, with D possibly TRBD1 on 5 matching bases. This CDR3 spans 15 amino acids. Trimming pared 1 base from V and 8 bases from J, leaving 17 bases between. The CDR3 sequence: CASSLGNGGIGGYTF. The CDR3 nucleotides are TGTGCCAGCAGTTTAGGGAATGGGGGAATCGGGGGCTACACCTTC.

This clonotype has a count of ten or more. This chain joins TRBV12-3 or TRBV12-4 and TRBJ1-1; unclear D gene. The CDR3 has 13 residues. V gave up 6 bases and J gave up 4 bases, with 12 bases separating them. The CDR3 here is CASRPTQATEAFF. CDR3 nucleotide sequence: TGTGCCAGCAGACCAACTCAGGCCACTGAAGCTTTCTTT.

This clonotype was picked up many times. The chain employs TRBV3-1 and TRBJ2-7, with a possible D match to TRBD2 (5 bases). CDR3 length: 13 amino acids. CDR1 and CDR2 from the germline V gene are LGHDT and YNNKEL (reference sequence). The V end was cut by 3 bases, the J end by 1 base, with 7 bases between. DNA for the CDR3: TGTGCCAGCAGCCATCCGGGGTCCTACGAGCAGTACTTC. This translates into CASSHPGSYEQYF.

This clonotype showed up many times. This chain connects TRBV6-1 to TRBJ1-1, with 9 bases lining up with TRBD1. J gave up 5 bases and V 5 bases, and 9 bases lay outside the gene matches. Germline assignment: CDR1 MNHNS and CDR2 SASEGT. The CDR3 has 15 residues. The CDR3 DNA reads TGTGCCAGCAGTCGGGGACAGGGTGGACAAACTGAAGCTTTCTTT. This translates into CASSRGQGGQTEAFF.

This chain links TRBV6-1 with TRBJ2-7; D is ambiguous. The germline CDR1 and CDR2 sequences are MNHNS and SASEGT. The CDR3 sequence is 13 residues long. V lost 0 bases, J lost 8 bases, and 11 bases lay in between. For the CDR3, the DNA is TGTGCCAGCAGTGAAGCGGGCAGGATGCAGCAGTACTTC. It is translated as CASSEAGRMQQYF.

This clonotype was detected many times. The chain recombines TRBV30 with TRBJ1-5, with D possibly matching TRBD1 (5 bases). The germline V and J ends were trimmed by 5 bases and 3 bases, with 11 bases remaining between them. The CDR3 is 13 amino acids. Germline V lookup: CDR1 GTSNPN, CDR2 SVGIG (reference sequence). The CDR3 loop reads CAWGGGVNQPQHF. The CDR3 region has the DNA TGTGCCTGGGGTGGAGGGGTCAATCAGCCCCAGCATTTT.

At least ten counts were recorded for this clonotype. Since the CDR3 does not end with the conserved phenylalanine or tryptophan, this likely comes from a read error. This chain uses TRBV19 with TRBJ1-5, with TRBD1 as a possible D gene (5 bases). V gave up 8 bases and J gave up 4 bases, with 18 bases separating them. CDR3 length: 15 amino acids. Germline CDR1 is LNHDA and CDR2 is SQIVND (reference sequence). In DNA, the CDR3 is TGTGCCAGTCAGGAGGGACGCAGACTTAATCAGCCCCAGCATCTT. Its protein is CASQEGRRLNQPQHL.

The CDR3 DNA is TGTGCCAGTAGGAGGGACAGATCGACCAAAAACATTCAGTACTTC. Encoded protein: CASRRDRSTKNIQYF. The chain carries TRBV19 and TRBJ2-4; 7 positions agree with TRBD1. Per the germline V gene, CDR1 is LNHDA and CDR2 is SQIVND (reference sequence). The V and J ends lost 6 bases and 2 bases, in that order; junction bases with no gene match: 7. This CDR3 has 15 amino acids.